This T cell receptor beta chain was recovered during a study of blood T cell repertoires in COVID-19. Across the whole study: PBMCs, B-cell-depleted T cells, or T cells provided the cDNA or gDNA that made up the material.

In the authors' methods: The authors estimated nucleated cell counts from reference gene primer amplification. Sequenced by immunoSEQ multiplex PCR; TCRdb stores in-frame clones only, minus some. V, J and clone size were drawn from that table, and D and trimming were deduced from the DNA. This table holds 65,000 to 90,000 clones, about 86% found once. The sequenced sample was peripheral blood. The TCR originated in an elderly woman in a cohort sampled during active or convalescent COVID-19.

The DNA for the CDR3 is TGTGCCAGCAGCGTACTAGCGGGAGGTGACAATGAGCAGTTCTTC. The encoded protein is CASSVLAGGDNEQFF. The chain recombines TRBV9 with TRBJ2-1; 11 nucleotides agree with TRBD2. The germline V gene encodes CDR1 SGDLS and CDR2 YYNGEE. The CDR3 contains 15 residues. The V gene end was trimmed by 1 base and the J gene end by 5 bases; junction bases not matched to a gene: 2.